This T cell receptor (beta chain) was recovered during a study of cytomegalovirus exposure and HLA in healthy donors (dated by TCRdb to the late 2010s). For the study in its entirety: According to an earlier analysis of around 600 of the donors, some 180 million T cells yielded 90 million to 130 million unique TCR beta sequences and about 280 Gb of sequence data. A later analysis re-analyzed previously published TCR beta repertoires from approximately 670 donors and added high-resolution HLA genotyping to study TCR occurrence patterns. Along with the roughly 670-subject first cohort, a separate validation cohort of over 90 different subjects was used. Five DR-DQ haplotypes were handled as single units for association and clustering because linkage in the cohort was strong. Typing coverage varied by locus: roughly 629-630 donors for A, B, C, DRB1 and DQB1; more than 500 for DQA1; more than 600 for DPA1; approximately 450 for DPB1. Every discovery cohort repertoire had been produced on one sequencing platform. Alongside the repertoire data, information on donor age, sex, ethnicity and CMV serostatus was compiled. Rather than drawing on any new phenotypic data, the later analysis identified candidate immune exposures from TCR beta sequences and the way those sequences occurred across donors. The aim of the study was to test whether cataloging public T cell receptors could identify signatures of past pathogen exposure. HLA typing covered class I and class II loci at four-digit resolution. The study used immunosequencing to profile the T cell repertoires of several hundred subjects and linked those repertoires to cytomegalovirus serostatus. To predict cytomegalovirus infection status, the study brought together high-throughput TCR immunosequencing, statistical association of individual TCRs with disease status, and machine learning. On average, about 240,000 unique TCR beta nucleotide sequences were sequenced per donor among a few hundred genotyped donors of the cohort, with around 19% of those sequences being non-productive. An early release covering 550 to 700 HLA-typed donors comprised 250 to 350 gigabases of sequencing data and roughly 86 million unique TCR sequences. Of the 350 to 400 genotyped donors, over 65% fell in the genetic ancestry cluster associated with self-reported Caucasian donors. Genome-wide SNP genotypes for about 65% of the 666 donors were used in a later genetic analysis, which treated that subset as a discovery cohort. To decide whether each TCR beta V gene segment behaved as functional or pseudogenic, an earlier analysis of some 600 of the donors relied on high-throughput TCR beta sequencing. Study-level results and caveats: Assigning TCR associations to individual alleles was difficult when HLA alleles, especially DR and DQ, strongly co-occurred. In an earlier analysis of roughly 560 of the donors, most TCR beta V segments were observed in productive rearrangements about 87% or about 30% of the time, broadly matching IMGT annotations. Across donors, most TCR sequences were observed very rarely, whereas some public TCRs were present in many individuals. The 87-base-pair reads could not distinguish some IMGT-functional V segments, including TRBV6-2 and TRBV6-3, so those segments were excluded. The presence/absence analyses assumed that sequencing depth was roughly uniform across donors, and that assumption may not be true. A further reported finding was that TCR beta sequences accurately predicted the HLA-A and HLA-B alleles for most subjects in the first cohort. In a later analysis, most CMV-associated TCR beta chains were found to appear HLA-restricted, with HLA associations seemingly driven largely by CMV exposure. It was suggested by the authors that the approach could potentially be generalized to other disease states and immunological phenotypes. The sequencing pipeline was judged likely to have produced a cluster of highly shared sequence variants as a technical artifact. A few of the identified cytomegalovirus-associated TCR beta chains were confirmed in vitro to be specific for cytomegalovirus antigens. Because counts were too low, roughly 17 rarely observed V segments, including chromosome 9 orphons, were left out of the earlier analysis of 500 to 750 of the donors. Specific HLA alleles were associated with 15,000 to 20,000 TCR beta sequences at a false discovery rate of 0.05 in a later analysis. Compared with the roughly 670-donor mean, donors in an Asian-associated ancestry cluster had fewer N-insertions in productive TCRs, according to a later genetic analysis. Only TCR beta chains were sequenced in this cohort, and the absence of alpha or paired-chain data limited detectable features. Linkage disequilibrium might explain the correlated functional status among segregating V segments, but an unknown experimental factor could not be ruled out. The only immune exposure information available for the cohort was CMV serostatus. Cytomegalovirus status was reported to be diagnosed by the classifier with high specificity and sensitivity in both the original and validation cohorts. In a later analysis, several top co-occurrence clusters were reported to appear linked to parvovirus B19, influenza, CMV and Epstein-Barr virus. V-gene and J-gene trimming of TCR beta chains was associated with a missense DCLRE1C variant in a later genetic analysis, and the association was replicated in an independent cohort. In the study, about 150 TCR beta chains were listed as associated with cytomegalovirus. Compared with equally common non-associated chains, HLA-associated TCR beta chains in a later analysis were more clonally expanded and had lower generation probabilities. Because HLA typing was missing for some donors at each locus, association tests included only the typed subset. A later analysis found that TCR association rates varied across HLA loci, with DRB1 alleles showing the most associated TCRs and HLA-C alleles the fewest.

Comments on this clone: Its specific antigen is unknown. No base quality information exists; no much larger clone differs at one position.

The germline V gene gives CDR1 as MNHEY and CDR2 as SVGAGI. Trimming removed 2 bases from V and 6 bases from J; the gene matches leave 5 bases unexplained. The CDR3 runs 14 residues from the cysteine to the phenylalanine. Only the CDR3 DNA is retained, 42 bases long and in frame from the first base. The method was the immunoSEQ multiplex PCR assay. For the multiplex PCR, a mixture combining 60 forward primers for TCR Vbeta segments and 13 reverse primers for TCR Jbeta segments was used. A multiplex PCR assay on genomic DNA amplified the CDR3 region of rearranged TCR beta genes. The Illumina HiSeq System was used to sequence the amplified TCR beta libraries as 87-base-pair reads. On the authors' methods: Across the roughly 670 repertoires, a later analysis counted 80 million or so unique TCR beta chains, 9.5 million to 13 million of which were shared by at least two donors. To remove PCR and sequencing errors, raw reads were error-corrected and collapsed into unique sequences using a nearest-neighbor algorithm that merged closely related sequences. To assign V, D and J gene segments, CDR3 sequences were aligned to IMGT reference sequences. For a sequence to be retained, a match of at least six nucleotides to both a V gene segment and a J gene segment was required. Rearrangements were called productive when the CDR3 lacked stop codons and stayed in frame with V and J; all others were non-productive. CDR3 was defined by IMGT convention, running from the second conserved V-encoded cysteine to the conserved J-encoded phenylalanine. The earlier analysis of some 600 of the donors excluded sequences that lacked an unambiguous match to a single V gene segment. An earlier analysis of roughly 590 of the donors called V segments functional above 56.7% productive rearrangements and segregating when the between-donor standard deviation exceeded 5%. To diagnose cytomegalovirus status from the catalog of TCR beta chain sequences, a statistical classification framework was built. A later analysis assigned V and J genes by comparing TCR nucleotide sequences with IMGT/GENE-DB human TR gene sequences. In a later analysis, CDR3 sequences and most-parsimonious VDJ recombination scenarios were assigned using the TCRdist pipeline. In a later analysis, each TCR beta chain was defined by its CDR3 amino acid sequence together with its V-gene family, and reads lacking a unique V-gene family were excluded. A later analysis removed several hundred highly shared, low-generation-probability nucleotide sequences to deal with suspected cross-contamination and a sequencing artifact. In a later analysis, a clonal expansion index was calculated for each public chain from normalized within-repertoire ranks of inferred template counts. In a later analysis, generation probabilities were computed with a VDJ recombination model fitted to out-of-frame rearrangements, and the resulting probabilities were checked against IGoR. A later analysis scored TCR-TCR, TCR-HLA and TCR-CMV co-occurrence with hypergeometric tests, applying a repertoire-size bias correction to TCR pairs. In a later analysis, false discovery rates were estimated by permuting HLA or CMV assignments 20 times. A later analysis grouped co-occurring TCRs with DBSCAN, adding TCRdist sequence similarity when clustering within HLA-allele-positive subsets. Repertoires with fewer than 30,000 or more than 120,000 public chains were left out of co-occurrence clustering, as were several repertoires with anomalous nucleotide sharing. TCRdb limited this immuneACCESS table to in-frame rearrangements with V and J called. A share of clones is missing; checked studies link under half to unresolved V genes, and the rest is unexplained. V and J calls and clone size are as listed in that table; D and trimming were resolved from the DNA. Counted in this sample were 210,000 or so clones; roughly 80% of them appeared once. The leading ten clones occupy 15% to 17% of the sample.

The cohort comprised 670 or so healthy bone marrow donors. At the time of sampling, every cohort member was nominally healthy, though immune exposures that went unrecorded were likely present. The donor was CMV seronegative and belonged to the group of around 350 seronegative cohort members. A peripheral blood sample was collected from each donor, and TCR beta sequencing was performed on peripheral blood mononuclear cells. Genomic DNA was extracted from the blood cell samples with the Qiagen DNeasy Blood Extraction Kit. This TCR derives from a man aged 40-50 years in good health and CMV-seronegative. The chain couples TRBV6-5 to TRBJ1-2; TRBD1 agrees with 8 junctional bases. Specimen: PBMCs. The DNA reads as follows: TGTGCCAGCAGTTACACCGGACAGGGAGATGGCTACACCTTC. This translates into CASSYTGQGDGYTF.